This paragraph covers one TCR beta chain sequence. Sequenced by immunoSEQ multiplex PCR; TCRdb stores in-frame clones only, minus some. The sample holds around 330,000 clones, 75% to 90% seen once. Germline V CDR1 and CDR2: KGHSH, LQKENI. Trimming shortened V by 1 base and J by 3 bases, and 10 bases separated the two germline ends. The CDR3 has 14 residues. These data are taken from a study of blood T cell repertoires in COVID-19. In the study overall: Acute and convalescent COVID-19 specimens originated in the United States, Italy and Spain.

Study members were between about 18 and 95 years old and lived in some 26 US regions. Participants' own reports of clinical history determined their cohort assignment. Cohort 3 recovery required two negative PCRs, clearance, or symptom resolution. The source of this sequence is a man aged 55 to 70 who had recovered from COVID-19. The sequencing sample was made of PBMCs or T cells enriched from blood (not recorded which). The chain combines TRBV18 with TRBJ2-7, with D possibly TRBD2 on 6 matching bases. CDR3 in amino acids: CASSPQGLDYEQYF. The CDR3 DNA is TGTGCCAGCTCACCACAGGGACTCGACTACGAGCAGTACTTC.